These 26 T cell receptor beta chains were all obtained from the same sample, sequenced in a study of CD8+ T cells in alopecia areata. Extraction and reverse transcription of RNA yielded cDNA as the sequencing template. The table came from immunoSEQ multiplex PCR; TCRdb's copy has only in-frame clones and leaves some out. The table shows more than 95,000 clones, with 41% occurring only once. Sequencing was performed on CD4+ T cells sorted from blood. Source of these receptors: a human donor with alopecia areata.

CDR3 sequence (DNA): TGTGCCAGTAGTAGAGACTGGAGCACTGAAGCTTTCTTT. Protein product: CASSRDWSTEAFF. The gene calls are TRBV19 and TRBJ1-1; no reliable D call. V gave up 4 bases and J gave up 4 bases, with 10 bases separating them. Germline V gene data show CDR1 as LNHDA and CDR2 as SQIVND (reference sequence). CDR3 length: 13 residues.

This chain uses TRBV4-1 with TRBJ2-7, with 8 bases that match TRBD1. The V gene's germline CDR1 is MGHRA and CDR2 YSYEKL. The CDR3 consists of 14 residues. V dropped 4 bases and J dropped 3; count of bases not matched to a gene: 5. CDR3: CASSRTGSNYEQYF. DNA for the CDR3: TGCGCCAGCAGCCGGACAGGGTCGAACTACGAGCAGTACTTC.

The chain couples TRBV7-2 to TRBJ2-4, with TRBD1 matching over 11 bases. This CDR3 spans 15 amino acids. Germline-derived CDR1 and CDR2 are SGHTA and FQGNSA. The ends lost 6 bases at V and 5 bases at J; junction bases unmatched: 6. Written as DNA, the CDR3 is TGTGCCAGCAGTCTAACGGGACAGGGGGAAAACATTCAGTACTTC. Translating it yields CASSLTGQGENIQYF.

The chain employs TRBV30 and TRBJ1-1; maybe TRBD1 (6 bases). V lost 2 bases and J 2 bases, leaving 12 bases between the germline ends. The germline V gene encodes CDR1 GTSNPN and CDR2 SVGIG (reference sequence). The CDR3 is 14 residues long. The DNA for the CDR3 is TGTGCCTGGAGTCCACGGACAGACAACACTGAAGCTTTCTTT. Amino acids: CAWSPRTDNTEAFF.

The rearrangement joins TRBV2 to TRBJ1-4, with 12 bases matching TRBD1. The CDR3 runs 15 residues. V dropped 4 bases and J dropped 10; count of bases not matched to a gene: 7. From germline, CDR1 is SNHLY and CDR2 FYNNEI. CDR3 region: CASSGDRGRGVKLFF. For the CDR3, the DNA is TGTGCCAGCAGTGGGGACAGGGGGCGCGGGGTAAAACTGTTTTTT.

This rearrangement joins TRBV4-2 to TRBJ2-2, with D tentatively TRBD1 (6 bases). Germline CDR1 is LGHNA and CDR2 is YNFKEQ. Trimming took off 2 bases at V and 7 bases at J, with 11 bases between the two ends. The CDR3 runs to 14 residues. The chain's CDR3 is CASSQHRAIGELFF. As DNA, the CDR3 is TGTGCCAGCAGCCAACACAGGGCAATCGGGGAGCTGTTTTTT.

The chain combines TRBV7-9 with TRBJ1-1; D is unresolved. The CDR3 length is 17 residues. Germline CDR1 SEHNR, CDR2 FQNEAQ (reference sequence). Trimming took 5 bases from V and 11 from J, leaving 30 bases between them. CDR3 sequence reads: CASSPLRDWTSGSRAFF. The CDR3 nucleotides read TGTGCCAGCAGCCCTTTACGGGATTGGACTTCGGGGAGTAGGGCTTTCTTT.

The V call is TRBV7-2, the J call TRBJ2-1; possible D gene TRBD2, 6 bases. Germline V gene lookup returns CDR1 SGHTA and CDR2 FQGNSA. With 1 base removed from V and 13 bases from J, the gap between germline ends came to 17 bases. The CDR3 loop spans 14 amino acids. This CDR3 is CASSLGGSGVLQFF. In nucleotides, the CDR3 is TGTGCCAGCAGCTTAGGTGGATCGGGAGTTCTACAGTTCTTC.

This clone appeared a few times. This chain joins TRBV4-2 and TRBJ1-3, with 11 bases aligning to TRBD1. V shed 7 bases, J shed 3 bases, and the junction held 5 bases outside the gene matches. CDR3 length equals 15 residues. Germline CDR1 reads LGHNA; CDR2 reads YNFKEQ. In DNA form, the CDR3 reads TGTGCCAGCACCCAGGACAGGGGGCGTGGAAACACCATATATTTT. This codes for CASTQDRGRGNTIYF.

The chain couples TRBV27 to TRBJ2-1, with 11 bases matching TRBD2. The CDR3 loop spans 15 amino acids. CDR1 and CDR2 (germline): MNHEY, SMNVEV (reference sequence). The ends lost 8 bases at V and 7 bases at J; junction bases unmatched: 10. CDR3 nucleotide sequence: TGTGCCAGCCGACTAGCGGGACGGTTTTATAATGAGCAGTTCTTC. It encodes CASRLAGRFYNEQFF.

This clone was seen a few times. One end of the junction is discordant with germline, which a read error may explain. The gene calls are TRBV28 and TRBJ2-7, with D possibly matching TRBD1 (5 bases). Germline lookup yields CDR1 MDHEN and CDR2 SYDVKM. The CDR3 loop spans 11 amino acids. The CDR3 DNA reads TGTGCCAGCAGTTTCGCCGCAGGGCACGACTTC. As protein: CASSFAAGHDF.

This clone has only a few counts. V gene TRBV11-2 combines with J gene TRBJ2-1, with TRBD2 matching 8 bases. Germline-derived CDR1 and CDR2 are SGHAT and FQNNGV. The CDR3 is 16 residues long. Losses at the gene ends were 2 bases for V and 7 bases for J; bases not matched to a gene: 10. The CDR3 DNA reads TGTGCCAGCAGCTTAAGGGGAAGCGGGAGTCGAAATGAGCAGTTCTTC. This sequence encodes CASSLRGSGSRNEQFF.

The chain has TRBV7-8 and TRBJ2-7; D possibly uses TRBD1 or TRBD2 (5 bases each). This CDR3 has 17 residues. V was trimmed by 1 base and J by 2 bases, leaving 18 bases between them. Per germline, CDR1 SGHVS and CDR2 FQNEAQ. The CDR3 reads CASSLGRFGGEAYEQYF. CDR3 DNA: TGTGCCAGCAGCTTAGGAAGGTTTGGGGGAGAAGCCTACGAGCAGTACTTC.

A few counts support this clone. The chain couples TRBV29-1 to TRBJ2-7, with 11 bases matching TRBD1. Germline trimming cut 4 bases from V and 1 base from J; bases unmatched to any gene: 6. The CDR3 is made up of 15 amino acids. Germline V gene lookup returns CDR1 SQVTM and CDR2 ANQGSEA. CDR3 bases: TGCAGCGTTGCTGTCCGGGACAGGGGGTCCTACGAGCAGTACTTC. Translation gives CSVAVRDRGSYEQYF.

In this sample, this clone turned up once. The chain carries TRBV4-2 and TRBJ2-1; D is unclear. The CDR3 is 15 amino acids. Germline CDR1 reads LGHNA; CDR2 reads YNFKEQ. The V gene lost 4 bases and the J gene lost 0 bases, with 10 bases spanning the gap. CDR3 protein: CASSREQSSYNEQFF. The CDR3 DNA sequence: TGTGCCAGCAGCCGGGAACAGAGCTCCTACAATGAGCAGTTCTTC.

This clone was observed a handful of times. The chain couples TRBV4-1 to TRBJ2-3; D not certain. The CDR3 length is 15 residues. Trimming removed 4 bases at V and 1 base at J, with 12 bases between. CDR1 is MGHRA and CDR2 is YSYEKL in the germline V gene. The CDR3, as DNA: TGCGCCAGCAGCCTGGACGTAGCACGCACAGATACGCAGTATTTT. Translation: CASSLDVARTDTQYF.

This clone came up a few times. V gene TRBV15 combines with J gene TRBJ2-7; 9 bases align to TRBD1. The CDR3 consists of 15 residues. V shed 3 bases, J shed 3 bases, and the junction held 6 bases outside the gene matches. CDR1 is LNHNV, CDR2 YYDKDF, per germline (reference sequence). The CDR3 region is CATSSSPGQGYEQYF. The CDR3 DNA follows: TGTGCCACCAGCAGTAGTCCGGGACAGGGCTACGAGCAGTACTTC.

The CDR3 DNA reads TGTGCCTGGGCGCTTAGCTCCTACAATGAGCAGTTCTTC. As protein: CAWALSSYNEQFF. This chain connects TRBV30 to TRBJ2-1; D unresolved. The V gene lost 5 bases and the J gene lost 0 bases, with 8 bases spanning the gap. CDR1 GTSNPN and CDR2 SVGIG come from the germline V gene (reference sequence). This CDR3 has 13 residues.

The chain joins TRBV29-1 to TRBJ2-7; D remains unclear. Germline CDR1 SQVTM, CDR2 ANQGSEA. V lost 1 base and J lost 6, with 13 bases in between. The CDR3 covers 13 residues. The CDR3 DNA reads TGCAGCGTTGAAGGGGTCTACTTGGGCGAGCAGTACTTC. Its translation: CSVEGVYLGEQYF.

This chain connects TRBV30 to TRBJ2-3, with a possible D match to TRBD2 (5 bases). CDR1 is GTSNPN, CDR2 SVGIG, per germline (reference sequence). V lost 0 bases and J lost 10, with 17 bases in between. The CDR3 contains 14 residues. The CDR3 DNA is TGTGCCTGGAGTGTACGGGCTAGTTCGGGATCGCAGTATTTT. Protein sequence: CAWSVRASSGSQYF.

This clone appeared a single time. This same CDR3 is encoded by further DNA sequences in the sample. As DNA, the CDR3 is TGTGCCAGCAGCTTAGCGGGGTCCGGTGGCTACACCTTC. Its translation: CASSLAGSGGYTF. V usage is TRBV7-3 and J usage is TRBJ1-2, with D unresolved. The ends were cut back, 2 bases at V and 7 bases at J, with 11 bases in the middle. Germline-derived CDR1 and CDR2 are SGHTA and FQGTGA. The CDR3 is made up of 13 amino acids.

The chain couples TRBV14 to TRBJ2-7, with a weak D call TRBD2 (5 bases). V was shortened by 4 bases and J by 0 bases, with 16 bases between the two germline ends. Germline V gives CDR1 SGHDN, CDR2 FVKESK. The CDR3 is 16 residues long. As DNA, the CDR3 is TGTGCCAGCAGCCGCAGCGGACGGGCAGCCTCCTACGAGCAGTACTTC. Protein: CASSRSGRAASYEQYF.

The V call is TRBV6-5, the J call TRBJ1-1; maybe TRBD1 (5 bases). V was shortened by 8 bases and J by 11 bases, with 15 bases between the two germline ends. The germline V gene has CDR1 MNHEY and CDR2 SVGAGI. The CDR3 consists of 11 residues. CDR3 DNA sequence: TGTGCCAGCTTAATAGGGGACGCCGCTTTCTTT. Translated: CASLIGDAAFF.

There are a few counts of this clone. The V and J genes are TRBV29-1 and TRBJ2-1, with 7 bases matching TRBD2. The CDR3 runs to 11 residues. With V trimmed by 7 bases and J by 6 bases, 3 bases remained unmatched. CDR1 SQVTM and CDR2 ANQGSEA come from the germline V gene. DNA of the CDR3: TGCAGCGCCAGACTAGCCAATGAGCAGTTCTTC. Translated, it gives CSARLANEQFF.

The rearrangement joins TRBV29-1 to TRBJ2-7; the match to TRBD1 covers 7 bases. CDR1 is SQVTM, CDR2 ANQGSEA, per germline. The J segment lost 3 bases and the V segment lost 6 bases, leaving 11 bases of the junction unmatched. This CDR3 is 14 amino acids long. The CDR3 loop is CSVEIQGGRYEQYF. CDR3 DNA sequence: TGCAGCGTGGAGATACAAGGGGGCCGCTACGAGCAGTACTTC.

CDR3 DNA sequence: TGTGCCAGCAGCTTAAGACAGGGGGAGCAGCCCCAGCATTTT. The encoded protein is CASSLRQGEQPQHF. The chain couples TRBV7-2 to TRBJ1-5; 9 bases align to TRBD1. This CDR3 is built from 14 residues. With 2 bases clipped from V and 7 bases from J, the junction kept 3 bases outside the gene matches. CDR1 and CDR2 from the germline V gene are SGHTA and FQGNSA.